The 26 T cell receptor beta chains listed next were all sequenced from one sample in a study of naive and memory T cell subsets. Both TRBC1 and TRBC2 were covered by a beta constant-region primer of two equimolar oligonucleotides. Ligated cDNA was amplified by four rounds of PCR with nested alpha and beta constant-region primers and SP2. TCRdb independently ran MiXCR on the UMI-ligation and nested PCR reads; one entry per CDR3 protein. The repertoire holds over 65,000 distinct CDR3 sequences, with around 9% as singletons. The material sequenced was naive CD8+ T cells from blood. The receptors were sampled from a human donor in good health.

In this sample, this clonotype turned up many times. This chain joins TRBV4-1 and TRBJ2-1, with D uncertain. Per the germline V gene, CDR1 is MGHRA and CDR2 is YSYEKL. Trimming took 4 bases from V and 6 from J, leaving 7 bases between them. There are 12 residues in the CDR3. CDR3 sequence (DNA): TGCGCCAGCAGCCTCACGATCAATGAGCAGTTCTTC. It yields the protein CASSLTINEQFF.

This clonotype was picked up a small number of times. A much larger clonotype is one base distant, so this may be a read error. This sequence joins TRBV5-1 and TRBJ1-1, with 11 bases identical to TRBD1. This CDR3 comprises 13 residues. Germline CDR1 is SGHRS and CDR2 is YFSETQ. The V segment lost 5 bases and the J segment 4 bases; nucleotides outside the gene matches: 1. The CDR3: CASRGTGGTEAFF. In nucleotides, the CDR3 is TGCGCCAGCAGGGGGACAGGGGGCACTGAAGCTTTCTTT.

This clonotype was seen many times. V gene TRBV7-8 combines with J gene TRBJ1-2, with D tentatively TRBD1 (6 bases). Trimming pared 1 base from V and 6 bases from J, leaving 15 bases between. The CDR3 runs 15 residues. Germline CDR1 reads SGHVS; CDR2 reads FQNEAQ. CDR3 DNA sequence: TGTGCCAGCAGCTTAGAAGGGGGGCGCGTGGATGGCTACACCTTC. Amino acids: CASSLEGGRVDGYTF. The complete variable domain, with remaining parts taken from reference TRBV7-8 and TRBJ1-2, reads GAGVSQSPRYKVAKRGQDVALRCDPISGHVSLFWYQQALGQGPEFLTYFQNEAQLDKSGLPSDRFFAERPEGSVSTLKIQRTQQEDSAVYLCASSLEGGRVDGYTFGSGTRLTVV.

In its sample, this clonotype was seen many times. This chain connects TRBV9 to TRBJ1-5, with D possibly TRBD1 on 5 matching bases. The CDR3 has 14 residues. Trimming left V 0 bases short and J 5 bases short, with 9 bases between. The germline V gene encodes CDR1 SGDLS and CDR2 YYNGEE. CDR3: CASSVGGGDQPQHF. The CDR3 region has the DNA TGTGCCAGCAGCGTAGGGGGGGGGGATCAGCCCCAGCATTTT.

This clonotype occurred many times. The chain is built from TRBV12-3 or TRBV12-4 and TRBJ2-7; 7 bases fit TRBD1. After removal of 5 bases from V and 0 bases from J, the junction contained 7 bases not matched to a gene. The CDR3 extends over 15 amino acids. CDR3 protein: CASSREGAHSYEQYF. Written as DNA, the CDR3 is TGTGCCAGCAGTCGAGAGGGGGCCCACTCCTACGAGCAGTACTTC.

This clonotype was counted at least ten times. The chain is built from TRBV28 and TRBJ1-1, with D unclear. Germline CDR1 is MDHEN and CDR2 is SYDVKM. V was shortened by 5 bases and J by 7 bases, with 8 bases between the two germline ends. CDR3 size: 11 residues. CDR3 loop: CASSPPGEAFF. CDR3 DNA sequence: TGTGCCAGCAGTCCCCCTGGTGAAGCTTTCTTT.

This chain links TRBV7-2 with TRBJ1-5, with a tentative D call TRBD1 (5 bases). There are 16 residues in the CDR3. The germline V and J ends were trimmed by 7 bases and 0 bases, with 16 bases remaining between them. The V gene's germline CDR1 is SGHTA and CDR2 FQGNSA. CDR3 protein: CASTPAGVASNQPQHF. The CDR3 nucleotides read TGTGCCAGCACCCCAGCGGGGGTGGCTAGCAATCAGCCCCAGCATTTT.

The V gene is TRBV6-5, the J gene TRBJ2-1; 11 nucleotides match TRBD2. The trim removed 0 bases at V and 4 bases at J, leaving 2 bases unmatched. Germline V gene sequence: CDR1 MNHEY, CDR2 SVGAGI. The CDR3 is 16 residues long. CDR3 region: CASSYSWTSGYNEQFF. CDR3 DNA sequence: TGTGCCAGCAGTTACTCGTGGACTAGCGGGTACAATGAGCAGTTCTTC.

The chain links TRBV29-1 to TRBJ1-3; D not certain. CDR1 is SQVTM and CDR2 is ANQGSEA in the germline V gene. The V gene lost 5 bases and the J gene lost 2 bases, with 13 bases spanning the gap. The CDR3 consists of 14 residues. The CDR3 is CSVHEGAAGNTIYF. Written as DNA, the CDR3 is TGCAGCGTTCACGAGGGCGCGGCTGGAAACACCATATATTTT. Complete variable domain (other parts from reference TRBV29-1 and TRBJ1-3): SAVISQKPSRDICQRGTSLTIQCQVDSQVTMMFWYRQQPGQSLTLIATANQGSEATYESGFVIDKFPISRPNLTFSTLTVSNMSPEDSSIYLCSVHEGAAGNTIYFGEGSWLTVV.

This clonotype occurred many times. V is TRBV6-2 or TRBV6-3 and J is TRBJ2-7; 7 bases agree with TRBD1. The V gene end was trimmed by 5 bases and the J gene end by 4 bases; junction bases not matched to a gene: 11. Germline-derived CDR1 and CDR2 are MNHEY and SVGEGT. The CDR3 runs 15 residues. The CDR3 is CASSIPRTGVYEQYF. CDR3 coding DNA: TGTGCCAGCAGTATTCCCAGGACAGGAGTATACGAGCAGTACTTC.

The rearrangement links TRBV7-9 to TRBJ2-1, with 8 bases that match TRBD2. Per germline, CDR1 SEHNR and CDR2 FQNEAQ (reference sequence). The V gene end was trimmed by 1 base and the J gene end by 8 bases; junction bases not matched to a gene: 10. The CDR3 covers 16 residues. DNA of the CDR3: TGTGCCAGCAGCTTAGGGGGAGCGGGAGTGGGGTATGAGCAGTTCTTC. It specifies CASSLGGAGVGYEQFF.

This clonotype was counted a few times. This chain connects TRBV7-9 to TRBJ2-7; D not certain. This CDR3 contains 15 residues. Germline CDR1 SEHNR, CDR2 FQNEAQ (reference sequence). V lost 5 bases and J 4 bases, leaving 18 bases between the germline ends. This CDR3 is CASSPPRVRSYEQYF. The CDR3 nucleotides are TGTGCCAGCAGCCCCCCCCGGGTGAGGTCTTACGAGCAGTACTTC.

The table lists this clonotype with a few counts. The chain couples TRBV27 to TRBJ2-7, with a possible D match to TRBD2 (6 bases). The CDR3 runs 16 residues. V was cut by 6 bases and J by 5 bases, with 23 bases left in between. Germline values: CDR1 MNHEY, CDR2 SMNVEV (reference sequence). CDR3 sequence reads: CASRGQGRGLSDEQYF. As DNA, the CDR3 is TGTGCCAGCAGGGGTCAGGGCCGGGGACTTTCTGACGAGCAGTACTTC.

The rearrangement links TRBV15 to TRBJ2-1, with 7 positions matching TRBD2. CDR1 is LNHNV and CDR2 is YYDKDF in the germline V gene (reference sequence). The CDR3 is made up of 17 amino acids. The junction had 7 bases not matched to a gene; V was cut back by 2 bases and J by 0 bases. The CDR3, as DNA: TGTGCCACCAGCAGACTAGGCCTAGCGGTCTCCTACAATGAGCAGTTCTTC. Translation gives CATSRLGLAVSYNEQFF.

The chain has TRBV29-1 and TRBJ2-7; the match to TRBD2 covers 9 bases. The CDR3 contains 14 residues. The ends lost 0 bases at V and 3 bases at J; junction bases unmatched: 3. Germline V lookup: CDR1 SQVTM, CDR2 ANQGSEA. The CDR3 is CSVEDPAGGYEQYF. CDR3 coding DNA: TGCAGCGTTGAAGACCCAGCGGGAGGCTACGAGCAGTACTTC.

This clonotype was recorded a few times. The chain couples TRBV20-1 to TRBJ2-7, with a weak D call TRBD2 (6 bases). CDR3 length equals 11 residues. Germline V gives CDR1 DFQATT, CDR2 SNEGSKA (reference sequence). V was pared by 0 bases and J by 7 bases, with 7 bases between. As DNA, the CDR3 is TGCAGTGCTAGAGAGCTAGCGGAGCAGTACTTC. Residues: CSARELAEQYF.

A note on this clonotype: A read error may explain this, as a much larger clone is one base away. V is TRBV10-2 and J is TRBJ2-1; D is ambiguous. The germline V gene encodes CDR1 WSHSY and CDR2 SAAADI. CDR3 length equals 14 residues. The ends were cut back, 7 bases at V and 2 bases at J, with 12 bases in the middle. The DNA of the CDR3 is TGCGCCAGCAACCGGGCGGCAGCCTACAATGAGCAGTTCTTC. Protein product: CASNRAAAYNEQFF.

This clonotype was recorded at least ten times. The DNA for the CDR3 is TGCGCCAGCAGCCAACGATCAGGGTCGGGTGAGCAGTTCTTC. Protein: CASSQRSGSGEQFF. The chain combines TRBV4-1 with TRBJ2-1; D is possibly TRBD1 (5 bases). Trimming cost V 2 bases and J 9 bases, with 14 bases left between them. Per germline, CDR1 MGHRA and CDR2 YSYEKL. This CDR3 has 14 amino acids.

This clonotype has ten or more counts. V and J are TRBV4-1 and TRBJ2-4; TRBD2 matches at 11 bases. Germline values: CDR1 MGHRA, CDR2 YSYEKL. V lost 0 bases to trimming and J lost 0 bases; unmatched junction nucleotides: 13. The CDR3 has 21 residues. The chain's CDR3 is CASSQDPASGRNNLAKNIQYF. CDR3 in DNA: TGCGCCAGCAGCCAAGATCCGGCTAGCGGGAGGAATAATCTAGCCAAAAACATTCAGTACTTC.

J is TRBJ2-7 and V is TRBV27; D is possibly TRBD1 or TRBD2 (5 bases each). There are 14 residues in the CDR3. Looked up from germline, CDR1 is MNHEY and CDR2 is SMNVEV (reference sequence). V lost 4 bases and J 3 bases, leaving 13 bases between the germline ends. CDR3 coding DNA: TGTGCCAGCAGTTGGGACGCCGGAAGCTACGAGCAGTACTTC. Translating it yields CASSWDAGSYEQYF.

The V and J genes are TRBV11-2 and TRBJ1-1; TRBD1 is a possible D gene (6 bases). Germline values: CDR1 SGHAT, CDR2 FQNNGV. CDR3 length: 15 amino acids. The V end was cut by 0 bases, the J end by 5 bases, with 13 bases between. The CDR3 coding sequence is TGTGCCAGCAGCTTAGAGGCCAGGGGATGGACTGAAGCTTTCTTT. Translation gives CASSLEARGWTEAFF.

Ten or more counts support this clonotype. The chain joins TRBV7-2 to TRBJ2-1; D unresolved. The germline V gene has CDR1 SGHTA and CDR2 FQGNSA. V gave up 4 bases and J gave up 10 bases, with 14 bases separating them. The CDR3 is 13 amino acids. The CDR3, as DNA: TGTGCCAGCAGCTCCCCGACCTCCGGAGAGCAGTTCTTC. Amino acids: CASSSPTSGEQFF.

This clonotype has at least ten counts. The genes are TRBV20-1 and TRBJ2-7; perhaps TRBD2 as D (5 bases). Deletions cut 0 bases from V and 3 bases from J, with 12 bases between. CDR1 is DFQATT and CDR2 is SNEGSKA in the germline V gene (reference sequence). The CDR3 is 14 residues long. The CDR3: CSARDVASSYEQYF. CDR3 bases: TGCAGTGCTAGAGATGTGGCTAGCAGCTACGAGCAGTACTTC.

This clonotype appeared many times. J is TRBJ2-3 and V is TRBV6-6, with D perhaps matching TRBD2 (6 bases). The V gene's germline CDR1 is MNHNY and CDR2 SVGAGI (reference sequence). The CDR3 sequence is 16 residues long. V shed 0 bases and J shed 1 base, with 11 bases lying between them. CDR3 nucleotide sequence: TGTGCCAGCAGTTACTCGGGGACTGGAGGCACAGATACGCAGTATTTT. Protein product: CASSYSGTGGTDTQYF.

This clonotype has a handful of counts. The CDR3 DNA sequence: TGCGCCAGCAGCCCCGCTAATGTCCAGGACCACTATGGCTACACCTTC. This sequence encodes CASSPANVQDHYGYTF. The gene calls are TRBV4-1 and TRBJ1-2; D remains ambiguous. The length of the CDR3 is 16 residues. V lost 4 bases and J 3 bases, leaving 18 bases between the germline ends. The germline CDR1 and CDR2 sequences are MGHRA and YSYEKL.

V is TRBV10-3 and J is TRBJ2-1, with 11 positions matching TRBD2. Looked up from germline, CDR1 is ENHRY and CDR2 is SYGVKD. After removal of 8 bases from V and 8 bases from J, the junction contained 2 bases not matched to a gene. The CDR3 totals 12 residues. CDR3 in DNA: TGTGCCATCGATAGCGGGAGGGATGAGCAGTTCTTC. Its translation: CAIDSGRDEQFF.